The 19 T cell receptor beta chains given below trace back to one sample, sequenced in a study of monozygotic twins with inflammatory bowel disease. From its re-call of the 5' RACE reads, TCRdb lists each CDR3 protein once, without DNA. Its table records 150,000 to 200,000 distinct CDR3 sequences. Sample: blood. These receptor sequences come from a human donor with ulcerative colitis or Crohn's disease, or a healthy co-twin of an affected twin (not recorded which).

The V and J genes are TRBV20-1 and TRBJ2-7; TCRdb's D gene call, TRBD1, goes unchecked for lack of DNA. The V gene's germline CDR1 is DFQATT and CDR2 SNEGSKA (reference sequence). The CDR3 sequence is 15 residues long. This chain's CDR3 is CSALKADRVNDEQYF.

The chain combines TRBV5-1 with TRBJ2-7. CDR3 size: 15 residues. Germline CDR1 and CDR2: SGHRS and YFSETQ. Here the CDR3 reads CASSSWPRFSYEQYF.

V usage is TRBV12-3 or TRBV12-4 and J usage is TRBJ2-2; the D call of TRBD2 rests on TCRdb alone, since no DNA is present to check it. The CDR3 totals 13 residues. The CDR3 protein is CASSSRGTGELFF.

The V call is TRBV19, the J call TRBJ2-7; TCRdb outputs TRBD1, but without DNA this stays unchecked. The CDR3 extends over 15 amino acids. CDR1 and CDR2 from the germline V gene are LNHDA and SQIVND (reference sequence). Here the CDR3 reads CASSSGTDILYEQYF. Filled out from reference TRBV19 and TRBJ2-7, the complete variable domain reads DGGITQSPKYLFRKEGQNVTLSCEQNLNHDAMYWYRQDPGQGLRLIYYSQIVNDFQKGDIAEGYSVSREKKESFPLTVTSAQKNPTAFYLCASSSGTDILYEQYFGPGTRLTVT.

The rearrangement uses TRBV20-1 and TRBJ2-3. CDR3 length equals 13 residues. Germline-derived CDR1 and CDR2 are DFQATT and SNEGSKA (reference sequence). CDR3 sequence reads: CSAKQTSTDTQYF.

The CDR3 protein is CASSPSGANTGELFF. The chain employs TRBV12-3 or TRBV12-4 and TRBJ2-2. There are 15 residues in the CDR3.

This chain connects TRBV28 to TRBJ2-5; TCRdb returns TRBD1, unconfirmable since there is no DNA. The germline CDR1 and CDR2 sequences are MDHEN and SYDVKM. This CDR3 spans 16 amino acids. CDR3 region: CASTFPDRRMKETQYF.

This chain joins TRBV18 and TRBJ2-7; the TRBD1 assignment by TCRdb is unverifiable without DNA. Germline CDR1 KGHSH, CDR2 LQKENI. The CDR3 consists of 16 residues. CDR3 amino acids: CASSRGLQGASYEQYF. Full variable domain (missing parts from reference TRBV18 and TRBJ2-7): NAGVMQNPRHLVRRRGQEARLRCSPMKGHSHVYWYRQLPEEGLKFMVYLQKENIIDESGMPKERFSAEFPKEGPSILRIQQVVRGDSAAYFCASSRGLQGASYEQYFGPGTRLTVT.

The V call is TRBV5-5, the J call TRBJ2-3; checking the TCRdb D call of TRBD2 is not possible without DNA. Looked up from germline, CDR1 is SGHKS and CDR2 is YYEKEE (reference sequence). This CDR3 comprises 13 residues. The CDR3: CAISLEASGTQYF.

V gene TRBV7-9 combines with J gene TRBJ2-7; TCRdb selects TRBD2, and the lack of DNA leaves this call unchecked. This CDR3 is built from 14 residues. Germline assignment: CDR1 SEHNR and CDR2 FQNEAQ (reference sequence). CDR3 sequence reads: CASSLVALSYEQYF.

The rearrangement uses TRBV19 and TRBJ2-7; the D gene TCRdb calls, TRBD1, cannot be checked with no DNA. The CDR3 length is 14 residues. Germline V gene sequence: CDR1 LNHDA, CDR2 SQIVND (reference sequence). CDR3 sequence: CASSDGDGAYEQYF.

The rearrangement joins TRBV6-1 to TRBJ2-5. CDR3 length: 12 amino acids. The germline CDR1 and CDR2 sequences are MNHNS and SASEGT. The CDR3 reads CASSAIWETQYF.

CDR3 region: CASSPGQHSSGRELYEQYF. The V gene is TRBV11-1, the J gene TRBJ2-7; TCRdb selects TRBD2, and the lack of DNA leaves this call unchecked. CDR1 SGHAT and CDR2 FQDESV come from the germline V gene (reference sequence). This CDR3 is built from 19 residues.

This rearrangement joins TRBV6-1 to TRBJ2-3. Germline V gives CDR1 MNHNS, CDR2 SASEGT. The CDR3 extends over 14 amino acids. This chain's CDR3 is CASKGTTSTDTQYF.

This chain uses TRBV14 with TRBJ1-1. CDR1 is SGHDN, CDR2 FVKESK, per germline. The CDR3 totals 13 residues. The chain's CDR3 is CASSQDANTEAFF. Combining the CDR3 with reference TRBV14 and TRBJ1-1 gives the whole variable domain EAGVTQFPSHSVIEKGQTVTLRCDPISGHDNLYWYRRVMGKEIKFLLHFVKESKQDESGMPNNRFLAERTGGTYSTLKVQPAELEDSGVYFCASSQDANTEAFFGQGTRLTVV.

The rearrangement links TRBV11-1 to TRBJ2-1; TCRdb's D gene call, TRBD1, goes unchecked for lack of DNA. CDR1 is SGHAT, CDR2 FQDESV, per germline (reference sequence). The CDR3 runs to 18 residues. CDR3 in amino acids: CASSFLYYKGVGSDEQFF.

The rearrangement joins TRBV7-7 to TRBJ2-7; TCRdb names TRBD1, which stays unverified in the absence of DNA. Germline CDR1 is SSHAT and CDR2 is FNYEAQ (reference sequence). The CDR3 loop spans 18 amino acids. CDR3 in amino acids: CASSLGPHRGGSFGEQYF.

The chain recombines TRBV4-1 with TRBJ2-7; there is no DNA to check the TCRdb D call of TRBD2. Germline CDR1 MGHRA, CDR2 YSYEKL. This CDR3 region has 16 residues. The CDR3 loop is CASSPSLPDSRYEQYF.

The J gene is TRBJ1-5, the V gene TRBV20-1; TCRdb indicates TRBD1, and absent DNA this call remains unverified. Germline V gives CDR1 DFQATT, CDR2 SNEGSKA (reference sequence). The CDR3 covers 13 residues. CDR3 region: CSASGDTNQPQHF.